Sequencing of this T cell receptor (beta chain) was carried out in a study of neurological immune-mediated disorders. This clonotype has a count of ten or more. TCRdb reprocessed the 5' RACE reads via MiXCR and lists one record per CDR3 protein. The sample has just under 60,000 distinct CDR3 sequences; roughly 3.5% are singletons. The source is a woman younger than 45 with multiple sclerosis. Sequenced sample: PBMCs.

The chain's CDR3 is CASSLAGGQPGYTF. In DNA form, the CDR3 reads TGTGCCAGCAGCTTAGCGGGGGGACAGCCTGGCTACACCTTC. This rearrangement joins TRBV7-9 to TRBJ1-2; 7 nucleotides align to TRBD1. CDR1 is SEHNR, CDR2 FQNEAQ, per germline (reference sequence). Trimming took 0 bases from V and 7 from J; bases not matched to a gene: 5. The CDR3 has 14 residues.